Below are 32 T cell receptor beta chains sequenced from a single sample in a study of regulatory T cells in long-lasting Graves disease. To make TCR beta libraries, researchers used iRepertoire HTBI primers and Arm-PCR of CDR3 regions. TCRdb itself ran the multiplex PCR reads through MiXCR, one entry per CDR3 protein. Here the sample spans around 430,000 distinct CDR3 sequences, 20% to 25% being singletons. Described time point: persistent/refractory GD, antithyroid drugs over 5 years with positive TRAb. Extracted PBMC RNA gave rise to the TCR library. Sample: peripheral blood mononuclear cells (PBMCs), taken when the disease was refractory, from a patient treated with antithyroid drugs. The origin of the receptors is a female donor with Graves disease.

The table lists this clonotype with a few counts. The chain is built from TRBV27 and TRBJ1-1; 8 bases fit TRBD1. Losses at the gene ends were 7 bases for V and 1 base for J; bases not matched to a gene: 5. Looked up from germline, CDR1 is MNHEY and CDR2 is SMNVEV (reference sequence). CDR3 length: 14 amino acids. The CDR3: CASMVDRGNTEAFF. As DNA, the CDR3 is TGTGCCAGCATGGTAGACAGGGGGAACACTGAAGCTTTCTTT.

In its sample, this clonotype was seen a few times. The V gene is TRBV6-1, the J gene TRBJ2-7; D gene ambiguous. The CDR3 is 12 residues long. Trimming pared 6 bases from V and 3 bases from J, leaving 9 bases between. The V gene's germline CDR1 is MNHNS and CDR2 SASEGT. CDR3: CASRLRDYEQYF. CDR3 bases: TGTGCCAGCAGGCTCCGAGACTACGAGCAGTACTTC.

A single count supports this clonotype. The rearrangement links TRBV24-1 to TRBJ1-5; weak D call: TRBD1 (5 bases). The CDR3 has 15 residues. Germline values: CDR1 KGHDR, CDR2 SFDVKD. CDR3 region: CAQHSVGGSNQPQHF. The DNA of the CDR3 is TGTGCTCAACATTCAGTCGGGGGTAGCAATCAGCCCCAGCATTTT.

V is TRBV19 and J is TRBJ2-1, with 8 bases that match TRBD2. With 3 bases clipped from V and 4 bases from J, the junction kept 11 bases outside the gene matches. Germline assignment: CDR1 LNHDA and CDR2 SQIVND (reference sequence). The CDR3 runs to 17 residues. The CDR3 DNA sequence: TGTGCCAGTAGTATTGGGGCAAAGCGGGAGAGGTACAATGAGCAGTTCTTC. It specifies CASSIGAKRERYNEQFF.

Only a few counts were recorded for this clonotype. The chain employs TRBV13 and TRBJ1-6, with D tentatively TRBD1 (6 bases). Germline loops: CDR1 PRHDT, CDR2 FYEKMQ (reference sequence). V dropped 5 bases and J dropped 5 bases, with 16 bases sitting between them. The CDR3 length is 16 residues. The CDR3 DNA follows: TGTGCCAGCAGCGCTAACGGGTGGGGGCATAATTCACCCCTCCACTTT. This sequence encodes CASSANGWGHNSPLHF.

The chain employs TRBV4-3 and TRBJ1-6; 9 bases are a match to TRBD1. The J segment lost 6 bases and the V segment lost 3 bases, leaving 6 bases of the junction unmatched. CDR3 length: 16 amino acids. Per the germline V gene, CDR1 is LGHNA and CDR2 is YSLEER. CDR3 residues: CASSQGGQGINSPLHF. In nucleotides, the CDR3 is TGCGCCAGCAGCCAGGGCGGACAGGGGATTAATTCACCCCTCCACTTT.

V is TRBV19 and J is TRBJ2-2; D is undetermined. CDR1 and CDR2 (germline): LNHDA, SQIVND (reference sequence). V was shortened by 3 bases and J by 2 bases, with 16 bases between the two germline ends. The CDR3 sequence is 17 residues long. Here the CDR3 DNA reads TGTGCCAGTAGTATGGGAAGACCCCCCGGAAACACCGGGGAGCTGTTTTTT. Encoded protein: CASSMGRPPGNTGELFF. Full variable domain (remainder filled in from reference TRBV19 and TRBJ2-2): DGGITQSPKYLFRKEGQNVTLSCEQNLNHDAMYWYRQDPGQGLRLIYYSQIVNDFQKGDIAEGYSVSREKKESFPLTVTSAQKNPTAFYLCASSMGRPPGNTGELFFGEGSRLTVL.

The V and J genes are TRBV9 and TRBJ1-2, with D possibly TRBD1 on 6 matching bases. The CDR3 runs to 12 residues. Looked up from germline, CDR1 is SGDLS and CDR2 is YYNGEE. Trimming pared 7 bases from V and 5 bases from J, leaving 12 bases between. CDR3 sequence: CASWTVPYGYTF. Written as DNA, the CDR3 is TGTGCCAGCTGGACAGTACCTTATGGCTACACCTTC.

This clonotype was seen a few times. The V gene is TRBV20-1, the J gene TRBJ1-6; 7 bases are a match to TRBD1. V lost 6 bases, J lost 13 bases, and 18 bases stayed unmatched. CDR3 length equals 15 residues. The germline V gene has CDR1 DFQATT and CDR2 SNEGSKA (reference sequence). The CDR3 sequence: CSAVYYTGDLGPLHF. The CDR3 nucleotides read TGCAGTGCCGTCTACTATACAGGGGATTTAGGGCCCCTCCACTTT.

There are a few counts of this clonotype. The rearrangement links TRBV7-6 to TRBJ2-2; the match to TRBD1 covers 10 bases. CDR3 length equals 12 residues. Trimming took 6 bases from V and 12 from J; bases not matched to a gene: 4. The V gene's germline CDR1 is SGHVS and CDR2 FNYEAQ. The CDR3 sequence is CASREDRGQLFF. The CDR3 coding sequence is TGTGCCAGCAGGGAAGACAGGGGGCAGCTGTTTTTT.

This chain's CDR3 is CASSQVWTGANEKLFF. The CDR3 DNA follows: TGCGCCAGCAGCCAGGTCTGGACAGGAGCTAATGAAAAACTGTTTTTT. J is TRBJ1-4 and V is TRBV4-1, with 7 bases identical to TRBD1. CDR1 MGHRA and CDR2 YSYEKL come from the germline V gene. With V trimmed by 3 bases and J by 3 bases, 7 bases remained unmatched. The length of the CDR3 is 16 residues.

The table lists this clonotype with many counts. CDR3 amino acids: CASRTGHNYEQYF. The DNA for the CDR3 is TGTGCCAGCAGAACCGGACACAACTACGAGCAGTACTTC. The chain employs TRBV28 and TRBJ2-7; possible D gene TRBD1, 5 bases. The CDR3 loop spans 13 amino acids. V lost 6 bases and J lost 3, with 12 bases in between. Germline V lookup: CDR1 MDHEN, CDR2 SYDVKM.

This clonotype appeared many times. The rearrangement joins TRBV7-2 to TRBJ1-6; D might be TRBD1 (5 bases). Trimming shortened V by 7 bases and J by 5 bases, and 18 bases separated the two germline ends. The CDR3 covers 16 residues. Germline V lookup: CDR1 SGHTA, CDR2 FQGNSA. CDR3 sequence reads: CASTMGSGRNNSPLHF. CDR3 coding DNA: TGTGCCAGCACGATGGGCTCGGGACGGAATAATTCACCCCTCCACTTT.

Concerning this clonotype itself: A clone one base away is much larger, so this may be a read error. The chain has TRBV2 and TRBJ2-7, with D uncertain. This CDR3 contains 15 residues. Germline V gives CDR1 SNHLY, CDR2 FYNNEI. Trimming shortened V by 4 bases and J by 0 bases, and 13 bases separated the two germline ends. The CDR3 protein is CASSAQQASSYEQYF. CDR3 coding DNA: TGTGCCAGCAGTGCACAGCAGGCGAGCTCCTACGAGCAGTACTTC.

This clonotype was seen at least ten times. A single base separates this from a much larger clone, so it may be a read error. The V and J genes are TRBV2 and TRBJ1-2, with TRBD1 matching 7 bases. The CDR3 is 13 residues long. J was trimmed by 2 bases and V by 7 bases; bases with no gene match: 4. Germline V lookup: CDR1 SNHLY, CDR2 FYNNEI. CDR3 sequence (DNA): TGTGCCAGCACGAGGGACAGCAACTATGGCTACACCTTC. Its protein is CASTRDSNYGYTF.

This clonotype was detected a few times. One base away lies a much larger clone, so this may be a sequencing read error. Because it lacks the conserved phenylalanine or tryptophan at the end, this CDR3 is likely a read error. The CDR3 sequence is CASSGFMGGADYGYTL. In nucleotides, the CDR3 is TGTGCCAGCAGTGGGTTTATGGGGGGCGCGGACTATGGCTACACCCTC. V usage is TRBV6-1 and J usage is TRBJ1-2; D is perhaps TRBD1 (6 bases). This CDR3 has 16 amino acids. The germline V gene encodes CDR1 MNHNS and CDR2 SASEGT. Trimming shortened V by 4 bases and J by 3 bases, and 18 bases separated the two germline ends.

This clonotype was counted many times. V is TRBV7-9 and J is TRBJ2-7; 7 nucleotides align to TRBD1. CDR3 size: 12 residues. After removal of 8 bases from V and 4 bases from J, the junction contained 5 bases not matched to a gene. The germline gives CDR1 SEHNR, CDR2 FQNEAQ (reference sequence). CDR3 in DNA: TGTGCCAGCCACAGGGGCGAATACGAGCAGTACTTC. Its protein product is CASHRGEYEQYF.

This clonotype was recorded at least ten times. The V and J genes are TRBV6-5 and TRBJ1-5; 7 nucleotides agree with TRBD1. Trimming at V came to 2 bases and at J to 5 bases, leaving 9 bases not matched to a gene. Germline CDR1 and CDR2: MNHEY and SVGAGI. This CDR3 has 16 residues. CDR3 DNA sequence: TGTGCCAGCAGTTACGAGACAAGGGGGCCCTATCAGCCCCAGCATTTT. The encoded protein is CASSYETRGPYQPQHF.

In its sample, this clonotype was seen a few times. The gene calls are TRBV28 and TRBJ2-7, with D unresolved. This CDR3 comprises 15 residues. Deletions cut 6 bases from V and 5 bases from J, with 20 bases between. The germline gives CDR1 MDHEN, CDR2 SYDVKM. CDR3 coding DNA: TGTGCCAGCAGCCCCCCCCCCAATCGTGAGCACGAGCAGTACTTC. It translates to CASSPPPNREHEQYF. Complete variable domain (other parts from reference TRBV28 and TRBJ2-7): DVKVTQSSRYLVKRTGEKVFLECVQDMDHENMFWYRQDPGLGLRLIYFSYDVKMKEKGDIPEGYSVSREKKERFSLILESASTNQTSMYLCASSPPPNREHEQYFGPGTRLTVT.

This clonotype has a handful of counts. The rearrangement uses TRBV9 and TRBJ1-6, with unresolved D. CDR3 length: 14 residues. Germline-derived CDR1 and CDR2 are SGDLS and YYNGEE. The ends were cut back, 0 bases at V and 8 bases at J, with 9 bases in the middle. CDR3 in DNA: TGTGCCAGCAGCGTAGAGATGGCAGATTCACCCCTCCACTTT. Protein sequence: CASSVEMADSPLHF. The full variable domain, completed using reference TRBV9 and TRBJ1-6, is DSGVTQTPKHLITATGQRVTLRCSPRSGDLSVYWYQQSLDQGLQFLIQYYNGEERAKGNILERFSAQQFPDLHSELNLSSLELGDSALYFCASSVEMADSPLHFGNGTRLTVT.

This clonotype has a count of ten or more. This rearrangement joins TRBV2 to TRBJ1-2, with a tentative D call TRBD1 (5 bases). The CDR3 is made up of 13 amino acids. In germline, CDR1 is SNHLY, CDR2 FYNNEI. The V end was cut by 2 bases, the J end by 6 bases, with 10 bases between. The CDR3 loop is CASSEMGVHGYTF. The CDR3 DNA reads TGTGCCAGCAGTGAAATGGGGGTGCATGGCTACACCTTC. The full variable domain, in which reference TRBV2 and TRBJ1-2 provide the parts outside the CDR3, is EPEVTQTPSHQVTQMGQEVILRCVPISNHLYFYWYRQILGQKVEFLVSFYNNEISEKSEIFDDQFSVERPDGSNFTLKIRSTKLEDSAMYFCASSEMGVHGYTFGSGTRLTVV.

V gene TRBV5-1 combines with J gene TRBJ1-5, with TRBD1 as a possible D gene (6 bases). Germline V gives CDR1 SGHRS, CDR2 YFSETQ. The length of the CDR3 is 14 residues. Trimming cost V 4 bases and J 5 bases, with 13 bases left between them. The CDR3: CASSPKGGDQPQHF. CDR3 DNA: TGCGCCAGCAGCCCCAAAGGGGGGGATCAGCCCCAGCATTTT.

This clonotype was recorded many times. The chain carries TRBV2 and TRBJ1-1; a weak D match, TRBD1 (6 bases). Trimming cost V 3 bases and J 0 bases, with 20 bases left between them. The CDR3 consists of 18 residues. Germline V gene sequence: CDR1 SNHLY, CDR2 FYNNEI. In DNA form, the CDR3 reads TGTGCCAGCAGTGACTTAGTATTTCAAGGGGGACTGAACACTGAAGCTTTCTTT. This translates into CASSDLVFQGGLNTEAFF. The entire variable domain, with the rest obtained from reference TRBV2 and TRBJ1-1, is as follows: EPEVTQTPSHQVTQMGQEVILRCVPISNHLYFYWYRQILGQKVEFLVSFYNNEISEKSEIFDDQFSVERPDGSNFTLKIRSTKLEDSAMYFCASSDLVFQGGLNTEAFFGQGTRLTVV.

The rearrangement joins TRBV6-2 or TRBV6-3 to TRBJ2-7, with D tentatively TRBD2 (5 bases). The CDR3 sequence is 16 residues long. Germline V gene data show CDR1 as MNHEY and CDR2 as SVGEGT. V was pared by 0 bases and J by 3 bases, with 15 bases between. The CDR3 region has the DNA TGTGCCAGCAGTTACTCAGGAGAGGGCCCCTTCTACGAGCAGTACTTC. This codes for CASSYSGEGPFYEQYF.

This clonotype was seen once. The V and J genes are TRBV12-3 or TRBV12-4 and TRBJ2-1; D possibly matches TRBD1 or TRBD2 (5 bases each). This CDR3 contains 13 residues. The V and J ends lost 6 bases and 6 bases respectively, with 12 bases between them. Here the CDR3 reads CASRPSGRNEQFF. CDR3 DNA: TGTGCCAGCAGACCCTCGGGGCGCAATGAGCAGTTCTTC.

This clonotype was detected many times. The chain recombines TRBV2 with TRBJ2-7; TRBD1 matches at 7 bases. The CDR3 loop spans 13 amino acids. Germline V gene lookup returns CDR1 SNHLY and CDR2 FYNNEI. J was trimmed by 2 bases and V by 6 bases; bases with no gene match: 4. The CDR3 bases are TGTGCCAGCAGGGGGACAGATACCTACGAGCAGTACTTC. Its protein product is CASRGTDTYEQYF.

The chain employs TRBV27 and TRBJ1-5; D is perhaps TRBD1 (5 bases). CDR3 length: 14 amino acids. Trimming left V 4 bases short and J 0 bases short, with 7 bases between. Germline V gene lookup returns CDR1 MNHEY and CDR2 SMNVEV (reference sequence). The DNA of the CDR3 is TGTGCCAGCAGTTCGCAGGGTAGCAATCAGCCCCAGCATTTT. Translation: CASSSQGSNQPQHF.

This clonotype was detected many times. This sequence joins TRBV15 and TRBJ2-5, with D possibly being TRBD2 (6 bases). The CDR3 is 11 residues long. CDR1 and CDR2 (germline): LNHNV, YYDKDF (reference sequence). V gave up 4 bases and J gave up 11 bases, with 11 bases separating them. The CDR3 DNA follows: TGTGCCACCAGCACATGGGGGGTGCAGTACTTC. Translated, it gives CATSTWGVQYF.

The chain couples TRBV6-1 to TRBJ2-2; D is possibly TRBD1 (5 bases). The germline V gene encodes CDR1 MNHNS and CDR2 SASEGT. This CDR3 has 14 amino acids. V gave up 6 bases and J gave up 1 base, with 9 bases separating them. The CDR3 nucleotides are TGTGCCAGCAGGAACACAGGGAACACCGGGGAGCTGTTTTTT. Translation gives CASRNTGNTGELFF.

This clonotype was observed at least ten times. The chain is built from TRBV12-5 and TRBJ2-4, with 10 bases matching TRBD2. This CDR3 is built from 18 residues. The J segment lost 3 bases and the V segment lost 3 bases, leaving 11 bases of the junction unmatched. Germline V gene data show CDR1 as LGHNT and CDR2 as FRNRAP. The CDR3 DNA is TGTGCTAGTGGTTTTAAGCGGGGGGGCAATGAGGGCAAAAACATTCAGTACTTC. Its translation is CASGFKRGGNEGKNIQYF.

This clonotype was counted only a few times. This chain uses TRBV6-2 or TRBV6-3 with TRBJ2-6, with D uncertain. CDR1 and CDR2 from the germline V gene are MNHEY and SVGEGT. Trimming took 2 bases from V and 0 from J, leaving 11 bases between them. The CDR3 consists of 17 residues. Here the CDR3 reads CASSYPLSGSGANVLTF. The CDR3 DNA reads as TGTGCCAGCAGTTACCCTCTATCAGGCTCTGGGGCCAACGTCCTGACTTTC.

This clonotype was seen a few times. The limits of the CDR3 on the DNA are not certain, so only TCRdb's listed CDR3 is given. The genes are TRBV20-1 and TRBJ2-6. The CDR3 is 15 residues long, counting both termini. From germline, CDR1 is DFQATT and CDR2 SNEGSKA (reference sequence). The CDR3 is CSAVPADSEANVLTF.